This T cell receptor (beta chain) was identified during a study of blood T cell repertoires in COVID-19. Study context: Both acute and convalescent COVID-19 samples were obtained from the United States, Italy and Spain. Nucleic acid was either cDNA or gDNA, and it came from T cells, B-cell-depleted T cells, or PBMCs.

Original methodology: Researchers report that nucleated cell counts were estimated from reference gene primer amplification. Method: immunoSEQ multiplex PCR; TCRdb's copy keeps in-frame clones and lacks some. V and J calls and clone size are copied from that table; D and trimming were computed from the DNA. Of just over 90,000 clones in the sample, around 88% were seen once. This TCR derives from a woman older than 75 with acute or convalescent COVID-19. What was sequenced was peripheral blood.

The CDR3 DNA reads as TGTGCCAGCAGTGAGGAGTTGCGGGGAAAGCAGTACTTC. Translation gives CASSEELRGKQYF. The chain has TRBV25-1 and TRBJ2-7; possibly TRBD2 for D (6 bases). V shed 3 bases and J shed 8 bases, with 14 bases lying between them. This CDR3 comprises 13 residues. CDR1 and CDR2 from the germline V gene are MGHDK and SYGVNS.